The present T cell receptor (beta chain) was sequenced within a study of blood T cell repertoires in COVID-19. The overall study: T cells, B-cell-depleted T cells, or PBMCs provided the cDNA or gDNA that served as material.

With V trimmed by 7 bases and J by 7 bases, 7 bases remained unmatched. The CDR3 runs 12 residues. Germline lookup yields CDR1 SQVTM and CDR2 ANQGSEA. Here immunoSEQ multiplex PCR was the method, and the copy in TCRdb shows in-frame clones only, minus some. Among more than 200,000 clones listed, about four fifths were seen once. Material: peripheral blood. The source is a middle-aged woman with active or convalescent COVID-19. The rearrangement links TRBV29-1 to TRBJ1-5; 7 bases agree with TRBD1. The CDR3 nucleotides are TGCAGCGCCAGACAGGGCAGCCAGCCCCAGCATTTT. This gives the protein CSARQGSQPQHF.